This T cell receptor beta chain was obtained from a study of PD-L1 blockade in urothelial cancer. Looking at the study overall: Blood gave a median about 150,000 T cells.

The authors spiked synthetic TCR analog templates into each PCR. Clones were read by immunoSEQ multiplex PCR, and TCRdb kept only the in-frame ones, dropping some. Among about 81,000 clones listed, over 80% were seen once. There are 10 residues in the CDR3. Germline lookup yields CDR1 SGHTS and CDR2 YDEGEE. V lost 4 bases, J lost 15 bases, and 4 bases stayed unmatched. The count of this clone is one. Time point denoted: pretreatment peripheral blood. The chain is built from TRBV5-8 and TRBJ2-1; 7 positions agree with TRBD1. This receptor was taken from a man aged 40-55 years with urothelial cancer. The starting material was PBMCs, obtained around atezolizumab (anti-PD-L1) treatment. The CDR3 region has the DNA TGTGCCAGCAGCCCCGAGGGGGCGTTCTTC. Protein product: CASSPEGAFF. Full variable domain (remainder filled in from reference TRBV5-8 and TRBJ2-1): EAGVTQSPTHLIKTRGQQATLRCSPISGHTSVYWYQQALGLGLQFLLWYDEGEERNRGNFPPRFSGRQFPNYSSELNVNALELEDSALYLCASSPEGAFFGPGTRLTVL.